This T cell receptor beta chain is from a study of blood T cell repertoires in COVID-19. The repertoire was sequenced with immunoSEQ multiplex PCR; TCRdb's copy has only in-frame clones and lacks some. This sample carries more than 150,000 clones, about 72% of them seen once, and the ten largest clones take 15% to 20%. Germline V gene sequence: CDR1 LNHDA, CDR2 SQIVND (reference sequence). Trimming took off 1 base at V and 4 bases at J, with 14 bases between the two ends. The CDR3 is made up of 16 amino acids. The chain carries TRBV19 and TRBJ1-5; D ambiguous. The source material was PBMCs or T cells enriched from blood (not recorded which). This TCR derives from a woman aged 45-65 years who had recovered from COVID-19. The CDR3 bases are TGTGCCAGTAGTATAGGTGGGCATCACGATAATCAGCCCCAGCATTTT. Amino acids: CASSIGGHHDNQPQHF.